This T cell receptor (beta chain) was sequenced during a study of shared clonotypes between healthy human individuals. Study-level background: In total, the donors were two women and a few men aged 18 to 49.

Once extracted for a subset, genomic DNA was divided evenly among several immunoSEQ plates. The method was immunoSEQ multiplex PCR; TCRdb's version includes in-frame clones alone and lacks a portion of them. The sample lists around 2.5 million clones, 93% occurring once. A word on this clone: Its antigen is as yet unknown. This specimen includes other DNA sequences encoding the same CDR3.

Study-wide results and limits: The naive CD4 repertoires of a few donors were compared, and approximately 5% of clonotypes were shared.

The study drew its donors from healthy HIV-negative adults without recent acute infections or vaccinations. This receptor was taken from a man aged 18 to 29 in good health. Some clones in this sample may be carry-over from other donors' samples. The sample comprised naive CD4+ T cells from PBMCs. Subset in this sample: CD45RA+ positively selected.

The CDR3 nucleotides read TGTGCCTGGAGTGCGCCTCAAGAGACCCAGTACTTC. This encodes CAWSAPQETQYF. The chain links TRBV30 to TRBJ2-5; D remains ambiguous. The germline gives CDR1 GTSNPN, CDR2 SVGIG (reference sequence). CDR3 length: 12 amino acids. The germline V and J ends were trimmed by 1 base and 2 bases, with 5 bases remaining between them.